Listed below are T cell receptor beta chains from one sample, sequenced in a study of early T cells in non-severe SARS-CoV-2 infection. In TCRdb, the 5' RACE reads were re-called with MiXCR into one record per CDR3 protein. The sample consists of tens of thousands of distinct CDR3 sequences, 15% to 17% of them appearing once. The sample was whole blood. The receptor source for this set is an adult who was a healthcare worker with PCR-confirmed SARS-CoV-2 infection or an uninfected control (not recorded which). Both conserved end residues are trimmed from each CDR3. For some rows the clone size is stated as once, few or many, or as a class when expanded; others skip it.

j_gene: TRBJ2-1
v_gene: TRBV28
abundance: -
CDR3aa: ASSTSGTLSYNEQF

j_gene: TRBJ2-7
v_gene: TRBV4-3
abundance: -
CDR3aa: ASSQDFGLAISYEQY

j_gene: TRBJ2-2
v_gene: TRBV7-8
abundance: many
CDR3aa: ASSPLKAGNTGELF

j_gene: TRBJ2-1
v_gene: TRBV24-1
abundance: few
CDR3aa: ATSDLGAGEWNEQF

j_gene: TRBJ2-5
v_gene: TRBV12-3/TRBV12-4
abundance: -
CDR3aa: ASSLGLAGGGQETQY

j_gene: TRBJ2-7
v_gene: TRBV27
abundance: -
CDR3aa: ASSFFRDRSYEQY

j_gene: TRBJ1-1
v_gene: TRBV20-1
abundance: once
CDR3aa: SARDLPGGVTEAF

j_gene: TRBJ2-7
v_gene: TRBV11-2
abundance: -
CDR3aa: ASSQGVGAYEQY

j_gene: TRBJ1-1
v_gene: TRBV2
abundance: many
CDR3aa: ASSEVKYTEAF

j_gene: TRBJ2-1
v_gene: TRBV7-3
abundance: few
CDR3aa: ASSIRLAGSYNEQF

j_gene: TRBJ2-5
v_gene: TRBV5-4
abundance: -
CDR3aa: ASSGKQPQETQY

j_gene: TRBJ1-1
v_gene: TRBV30
abundance: -
CDR3aa: AWAERGGIIGKAF

j_gene: TRBJ2-3
v_gene: TRBV7-9
abundance: few
CDR3aa: ASSLRQGFTDTQY

j_gene: TRBJ2-7
v_gene: TRBV7-2
abundance: -
CDR3aa: ASSLNRGQREQY

j_gene: TRBJ1-2
v_gene: TRBV20-1
abundance: few
CDR3aa: SARLGTVYGYT

j_gene: TRBJ1-1
v_gene: TRBV6-5
abundance: many
CDR3aa: ASSYDRRVAF

j_gene: TRBJ2-7
v_gene: TRBV3-1
abundance: -
CDR3aa: ASSPSNYEQY

j_gene: TRBJ2-1
v_gene: TRBV7-2
abundance: many
CDR3aa: ASRGGAKDEQF

j_gene: TRBJ2-2
v_gene: TRBV7-2
abundance: -
CDR3aa: ASSLAQGLPSTGELF

j_gene: TRBJ2-1
v_gene: TRBV12-3/TRBV12-4
abundance: -
CDR3aa: ASRPTLAGPYNEQF

j_gene: TRBJ2-2
v_gene: TRBV25-1
abundance: few
CDR3aa: ASSEYGSRANTGELF

j_gene: TRBJ2-1
v_gene: TRBV12-3/TRBV12-4
abundance: few
CDR3aa: ASSFTGYNEQF

j_gene: TRBJ1-4
v_gene: TRBV12-3/TRBV12-4
abundance: few
CDR3aa: ASSSQSSGEKLF

j_gene: TRBJ2-3
v_gene: TRBV11-2
abundance: many
CDR3aa: ASSLSDTQY

j_gene: TRBJ2-7
v_gene: TRBV13
abundance: few
CDR3aa: ASSLGTSRSYEQY

j_gene: TRBJ1-6
v_gene: TRBV28
abundance: few
CDR3aa: ASSPFDSPLH

j_gene: TRBJ2-7
v_gene: TRBV4-1
abundance: few
CDR3aa: ASSQALTSGGFQTYEQY

j_gene: TRBJ2-5
v_gene: TRBV5-1
abundance: -
CDR3aa: ASSQGARETQY

j_gene: TRBJ2-1
v_gene: TRBV4-1
abundance: -
CDR3aa: ASSLGTSVYNEQF

j_gene: TRBJ1-1
v_gene: TRBV18
abundance: -
CDR3aa: ASSPTSSRVGTEAF

j_gene: TRBJ2-1
v_gene: TRBV5-4
abundance: many
CDR3aa: ASGTTGGESNEQF

j_gene: TRBJ2-1
v_gene: TRBV24-1
abundance: many
CDR3aa: ATSDLGQGGYNEQF